These 26 T cell receptor beta chains were sequenced from one sample in a study of T cells in Graves' hyperthyroidism and ophthalmopathy. Template material for amplifying TCR beta CDR3 regions consisted of RNA transcripts. During a first-round RT-PCR of the TCR CDR3, the HTBI primer set was used. Via MiXCR, TCRdb re-called the multiplex PCR reads, giving one row per CDR3 protein. The sample contains some 350,000 distinct CDR3 sequences, about 19% of which appear only once. The sequencing input was blood. These receptors came from a woman in her late teens or twenties with Graves' hyperthyroidism.

Ten or more counts support this clonotype. This sequence joins TRBV7-6 and TRBJ1-1, with D hard to call. Trimming took off 5 bases at V and 4 bases at J, with 11 bases between the two ends. The CDR3 consists of 13 residues. Per the germline V gene, CDR1 is SGHVS and CDR2 is FNYEAQ. The CDR3 nucleotides read TGTGCCAGCAGCCCAATGGGAGGCACTGAAGCTTTCTTT. This sequence encodes CASSPMGGTEAFF.

The chain joins TRBV6-1 to TRBJ1-2; D is uncertain. The CDR3 consists of 13 residues. V lost 6 bases and J lost 0, with 8 bases in between. The germline CDR1 and CDR2 sequences are MNHNS and SASEGT. The CDR3 protein is CASREPANYGYTF. The CDR3 DNA follows: TGTGCCAGCAGGGAACCAGCTAACTATGGCTACACCTTC.

This clonotype has at least ten counts. The CDR3, as DNA: TGTGCCAGCAGTTCTGGACAGAACTACGAGCAGTACTTC. The encoded protein is CASSSGQNYEQYF. The chain recombines TRBV12-3 or TRBV12-4 with TRBJ2-7, with D tentatively TRBD1 (6 bases). V was pared by 4 bases and J by 3 bases, with 10 bases between. The CDR3 sequence is 13 residues long.

This chain joins TRBV6-1 and TRBJ2-7, with D uncertain. Germline values: CDR1 MNHNS, CDR2 SASEGT. This CDR3 contains 13 residues. V was clipped by 1 base and J by 3 bases, with 7 bases between them. For the CDR3, the DNA is TGTGCCAGCAGTGAAGTATTTGACTACGAGCAGTACTTC. Translation: CASSEVFDYEQYF.

This clonotype has ten or more counts. This chain uses TRBV14 with TRBJ2-5; no clear D. Germline lookup yields CDR1 SGHDN and CDR2 FVKESK. Trimming stripped 0 bases from V and 7 bases from J, with 15 bases between. This CDR3 has 15 residues. CDR3 bases: TGTGCCAGCAGCCAAGATTCCTACACGATAGTGACCCAGTACTTC. The encoded protein is CASSQDSYTIVTQYF.

This clonotype has ten or more counts. This chain links TRBV9 with TRBJ2-7; D remains unclear. Trimming cost V 0 bases and J 0 bases, with 10 bases left between them. This CDR3 has 15 residues. Germline values: CDR1 SGDLS, CDR2 YYNGEE. The CDR3 DNA is TGTGCCAGCAGCGTAGGGGCTGACAACTCCTACGAGCAGTACTTC. This translates into CASSVGADNSYEQYF.

This clonotype was observed many times. The chain carries TRBV7-8 and TRBJ1-1; D unresolved. Germline lookup yields CDR1 SGHVS and CDR2 FQNEAQ. CDR3 length equals 14 residues. With 6 bases removed from V and 2 bases from J, the gap between germline ends came to 13 bases. The CDR3 is CASSPRTANTEAFF. Here the CDR3 DNA reads TGTGCCAGCAGTCCCAGGACTGCAAACACTGAAGCTTTCTTT. Based on the CDR3 plus reference TRBV7-8 and TRBJ1-1, the full variable domain is GAGVSQSPRYKVAKRGQDVALRCDPISGHVSLFWYQQALGQGPEFLTYFQNEAQLDKSGLPSDRFFAERPEGSVSTLKIQRTQQEDSAVYLCASSPRTANTEAFFGQGTRLTVV.

Ten or more counts support this clonotype. The chain has TRBV6-1 and TRBJ2-5; unclear D gene. Germline CDR1 is MNHNS and CDR2 is SASEGT. This CDR3 has 17 residues. Trimming took off 6 bases at V and 2 bases at J, with 22 bases between the two ends. The CDR3 DNA is TGTGCCAGCAGCGACACGCCCATTGGACGGATTCAAGAGACCCAGTACTTC. Protein: CASSDTPIGRIQETQYF.

In DNA, the CDR3 is TGTGCCAGCAGACAGACAGGGGCAACTGAAGCTTTCTTT. Translating it yields CASRQTGATEAFF. The chain employs TRBV2 and TRBJ1-1; 8 nucleotides match TRBD1. CDR3 length: 13 residues. Trimming cost V 6 bases and J 5 bases; bases outside gene matches: 5. Germline assignment: CDR1 SNHLY and CDR2 FYNNEI. The full variable domain, with the rest looked up from reference TRBV2 and TRBJ1-1, is EPEVTQTPSHQVTQMGQEVILRCVPISNHLYFYWYRQILGQKVEFLVSFYNNEISEKSEIFDDQFSVERPDGSNFTLKIRSTKLEDSAMYFCASRQTGATEAFFGQGTRLTVV.

This clonotype was found many times. V and J are TRBV29-1 and TRBJ1-1; maybe TRBD1 (6 bases). Germline V lookup: CDR1 SQVTM, CDR2 ANQGSEA. V was cut by 3 bases and J by 0 bases, with 14 bases left in between. The CDR3 totals 15 residues. CDR3 amino acids: CSVDPQTGLNTEAFF. In DNA form, the CDR3 reads TGCAGCGTTGACCCGCAGACAGGACTGAACACTGAAGCTTTCTTT.

This clonotype was seen a handful of times. The V gene is TRBV11-2, the J gene TRBJ2-5; tentative D call: TRBD1 (6 bases). V gave up 5 bases and J gave up 5 bases, with 18 bases separating them. The germline V gene encodes CDR1 SGHAT and CDR2 FQNNGV. CDR3 length: 15 residues. CDR3 protein: CASSKQGIERETQYF. CDR3 DNA: TGTGCCAGCAGCAAACAGGGAATCGAAAGGGAGACCCAGTACTTC. Together with reference TRBV11-2 and TRBJ2-5, the CDR3 gives the full variable domain: EAGVAQSPRYKIIEKRQSVAFWCNPISGHATLYWYQQILGQGPKLLIQFQNNGVVDDSQLPKDRFSAERLKGVDSTLKIQPAKLEDSAVYLCASSKQGIERETQYFGPGTRLLVL.

The chain recombines TRBV15 with TRBJ2-7, with TRBD1 matching 8 bases. The CDR3 runs 14 residues. V lost 1 base and J lost 5; bases outside the gene matches: 4. The V gene's germline CDR1 is LNHNV and CDR2 YYDKDF (reference sequence). The CDR3 loop reads CATSRGTGSDEQYF. CDR3 DNA: TGTGCCACCAGCAGAGGGACAGGGAGCGACGAGCAGTACTTC.

This clonotype has ten or more counts. The genes are TRBV5-4 and TRBJ1-2; D perhaps matches TRBD1 (5 bases). The ends were cut back, 8 bases at V and 4 bases at J, with 15 bases in the middle. Germline-derived CDR1 and CDR2 are SGHNT and YYREEE (reference sequence). The CDR3 runs to 13 residues. CDR3 amino acids: CASEIRGGYGYTF. The CDR3 coding sequence is TGTGCCAGTGAGATAAGGGGTGGCTATGGCTACACCTTC.

At least ten counts were recorded for this clonotype. The rearrangement uses TRBV5-1 and TRBJ2-7; no firm D call. This CDR3 contains 14 residues. V gave up 4 bases and J gave up 0 bases, with 11 bases separating them. Germline V gene lookup returns CDR1 SGHRS and CDR2 YFSETQ. CDR3 bases: TGCGCCAGCAGCCCAGTGGCGGTCTCCTACGAGCAGTACTTC. Its translation is CASSPVAVSYEQYF. The full variable domain, completed using reference TRBV5-1 and TRBJ2-7, is KAGVTQTPRYLIKTRGQQVTLSCSPISGHRSVSWYQQTPGQGLQFLFEYFSETQRNKGNFPGRFSGRQFSNSRSEMNVSTLELGDSALYLCASSPVAVSYEQYFGPGTRLTVT.

This clonotype was detected many times. The chain uses TRBV6-1 and TRBJ1-2; D ambiguous. In germline, CDR1 is MNHNS, CDR2 SASEGT. The CDR3 loop spans 14 amino acids. Trimming took 6 bases from V and 0 from J, leaving 11 bases between them. In DNA form, the CDR3 reads TGTGCCAGCAGCCCCGCTGGAGCTAACTATGGCTACACCTTC. Translating it yields CASSPAGANYGYTF.

This clonotype showed up just a few times. One junction end disagrees with the germline gene, perhaps due to a read error. The J gene is TRBJ2-5, the V gene TRBV7-8; 13 bases align to TRBD2. The CDR3 is 15 amino acids. Germline values: CDR1 SGHVS, CDR2 FQNEAQ. The CDR3 is CASSPRGTSGAHWNF. CDR3 DNA: TGTGCCAGCAGCCCAAGAGGGACTAGCGGGGCGCACTGGAACTTC.

This clonotype has at least ten counts. J is TRBJ2-7 and V is TRBV6-1; 7 bases map to TRBD1. The CDR3 runs to 14 residues. CDR1 and CDR2 (germline): MNHNS, SASEGT. The ends lost 5 bases at V and 3 bases at J; junction bases unmatched: 7. The CDR3 coding sequence is TGTGCCAGCAGTCCGCGGGCAGGGGGCTACGAGCAGTACTTC. Its protein is CASSPRAGGYEQYF.

This clonotype was seen ten or more times. The CDR3 sequence is CASSPTGFRGYTF. CDR3 DNA: TGTGCCAGCAGTCCGACAGGGTTCAGAGGCTACACCTTC. V is TRBV6-5 and J is TRBJ1-2; TRBD1 agrees at 7 bases. Germline V gene sequence: CDR1 MNHEY, CDR2 SVGAGI. V shed 5 bases, J shed 8 bases, and the junction held 8 bases outside the gene matches. The CDR3 extends over 13 amino acids.

This clonotype was seen repeatedly, ten times or more. CDR3 protein: CASRVGFYGYTF. The CDR3 nucleotides read TGTGCCAGCAGGGTAGGGTTCTATGGCTACACCTTC. The chain couples TRBV6-1 to TRBJ1-2, with no clear D. Germline CDR1 is MNHNS and CDR2 is SASEGT. V lost 6 bases and J lost 4, with 9 bases in between. This CDR3 contains 12 residues.

In its sample, this clonotype was seen many times. The gene calls are TRBV20-1 and TRBJ1-2; 8 nucleotides line up with TRBD1. The length of the CDR3 is 14 residues. The V and J ends lost 2 bases and 4 bases, in that order; junction bases with no gene match: 6. CDR1 is DFQATT and CDR2 is SNEGSKA in the germline V gene (reference sequence). The CDR3: CSARTDRGGYGYTF. As DNA, the CDR3 is TGCAGTGCTAGAACCGACAGGGGCGGCTATGGCTACACCTTC.

This clonotype appeared a few times. The rearrangement links TRBV19 to TRBJ1-3; D is unclear. Trimming removed 6 bases at V and 4 bases at J, with 13 bases between. Per the germline V gene, CDR1 is LNHDA and CDR2 is SQIVND (reference sequence). This CDR3 region has 14 residues. The CDR3 is CASRRAVAGNTIYF. CDR3 bases: TGTGCCAGTAGAAGGGCAGTAGCAGGAAACACCATATATTTT.

This clonotype was found many times. The chain recombines TRBV6-1 with TRBJ1-1; 7 bases fit TRBD1. Germline CDR1 MNHNS, CDR2 SASEGT. V was pared by 3 bases and J by 10 bases, with 11 bases of the junction left unmatched. The CDR3 contains 14 residues. The CDR3 loop is CASSDRQGVGTAFF. CDR3 DNA sequence: TGTGCCAGCAGTGACCGACAGGGAGTAGGAACAGCTTTCTTT.

The chain is built from TRBV10-3 and TRBJ1-2, with TRBD1 identical over 7 bases. The germline CDR1 and CDR2 sequences are ENHRY and SYGVKD. CDR3 size: 15 residues. The ends lost 6 bases at V and 4 bases at J; junction bases unmatched: 11. CDR3 residues: CAISKTGDVTYGYTF. CDR3 nucleotides: TGTGCCATCAGCAAAACAGGGGACGTAACCTATGGCTACACCTTC.

This clonotype was observed at least ten times. The rearrangement uses TRBV6-2 or TRBV6-3 and TRBJ2-7; weak D call: TRBD1 (6 bases). The CDR3 is made up of 16 amino acids. V lost 6 bases and J 2 bases, leaving 20 bases between the germline ends. The germline CDR1 and CDR2 sequences are MNHEY and SVGEGT. As DNA, the CDR3 is TGTGCCAGCAGAAGAACACAGGGCCCCCCTCCCTACGAGCAGTACTTC. This sequence encodes CASRRTQGPPPYEQYF.

This clonotype was picked up many times. The rearrangement uses TRBV5-1 and TRBJ1-2; 9 nucleotides align to TRBD1. The CDR3 sequence is 15 residues long. CDR1 SGHRS and CDR2 YFSETQ come from the germline V gene. V lost 0 bases, J lost 8 bases, and 8 bases stayed unmatched. The CDR3 coding sequence is TGCGCCAGCAGCTTGGATGTGGGACAGGGCGGCGGCTACACCTTC. Translation gives CASSLDVGQGGGYTF.

This clonotype came up many times. This chain joins TRBV25-1 and TRBJ1-6; TRBD1 might be the D (6 bases). CDR3 length equals 15 residues. V was trimmed by 6 bases and J by 8 bases, leaving 17 bases between them. Germline V gene sequence: CDR1 MGHDK, CDR2 SYGVNS. CDR3 bases: TGTGCCAGCAGGACTCGGGACAATAGTGATTCACCCCTCCACTTT. It yields the protein CASRTRDNSDSPLHF.